One and the same sample provided the 16 T cell receptor beta chains below, sequenced in a study of T cell repertoires in cytomegalovirus infection (dated by TCRdb to the late 2010s). The treatment or condition label corresponds to: in vitro stimulation with specific CMV peptide epitopes to enrich CMV-specific T cells. The sample was run on an Illumina HiSeq 1500. Starting from the raw public reads, TCRdb applied fastp trimming at Q25, assembled clones with MiXCR and retained in-frame beta chains. All rows with the same CDR3 protein become a single entry with the most common DNA and genes. The sample records 450,000 to 550,000 distinct CDR3 sequences, roughly 42% of which are singletons. The top ten constitute just under 45% of the sample. These TCRs are of unknown antigen specificity. Sequencing was performed on cultured PBMCs, taken from culture after CMV antigen stimulation. The source is a human donor in good health (CMV status not recorded). Some clones in this sample may be carry-over from other donors' samples.

CDR3 residues: CASSQGVVGIDEQYF. DNA of the CDR3: TGCGCCAGCAGCCAAGGAGTAGTAGGGATCGACGAGCAGTACTTC. V is TRBV5-1 and J is TRBJ2-7; the D is unclear. The CDR3 covers 15 residues. V was trimmed by 4 bases and J by 5 bases, leaving 19 bases between them. Germline V gene sequence: CDR1 SGHRS, CDR2 YFSETQ.

This clonotype was observed a handful of times. This chain uses TRBV6-1 with TRBJ2-7; D remains ambiguous. The ends were cut back, 2 bases at V and 1 base at J, with 9 bases in the middle. CDR3 size: 14 residues. Germline V CDR1 and CDR2: MNHNS, SASEGT. CDR3 nucleotide sequence: TGTGCCAGCAGTGAAATAGTCAGATCCTACGAGCAGTACTTC. It specifies CASSEIVRSYEQYF.

The CDR3 spells CASSPLAGNSYNEQFF. The CDR3, as DNA: TGTGCCAGCAGCCCACTAGCGGGTAACTCCTACAATGAGCAGTTCTTC. This sequence joins TRBV7-6 and TRBJ2-1; 9 positions agree with TRBD2. V lost 5 bases and J lost 0; bases outside the gene matches: 5. From germline, CDR1 is SGHVS and CDR2 FNYEAQ. The CDR3 runs to 16 residues.

J is TRBJ2-5 and V is TRBV7-2, with D tentatively TRBD1 (6 bases). CDR1 SGHTA and CDR2 FQGNSA come from the germline V gene. V was pared by 5 bases and J by 3 bases, with 16 bases between. The CDR3 spans 15 residues. The CDR3, as DNA: TGTGCCAGCAGCCCCCAAAGTTCAGGGGAAGAGACCCAGTACTTC. Translation gives CASSPQSSGEETQYF. The full variable domain, with the rest looked up from reference TRBV7-2 and TRBJ2-5, is GAGVSQSPSNKVTEKGKDVELRCDPISGHTALYWYRQSLGQGLEFLIYFQGNSAPDKSGLPSDRFSAERTGGSVSTLTIQRTQQEDSAVYLCASSPQSSGEETQYFGPGTRLLVL.

The chain combines TRBV7-6 with TRBJ2-7, with D perhaps TRBD1 (6 bases). Trimming stripped 4 bases from V and 3 bases from J, with 16 bases between. This CDR3 is built from 15 residues. In germline, CDR1 is SGHVS, CDR2 FNYEAQ. The CDR3 protein is CASSYRDTEHYEQYF. The CDR3 DNA follows: TGTGCCAGCAGCTACCGGGACACTGAACACTACGAGCAGTACTTC.

The chain combines TRBV6-5 with TRBJ2-1, with TRBD2 identical over 9 bases. Germline CDR1 is MNHEY and CDR2 is SVGAGI. Trimming removed 6 bases from V and 6 bases from J; junction bases left unmatched: 9. There are 15 residues in the CDR3. The chain's CDR3 is CASRTLSGSVNEQFF. CDR3 sequence (DNA): TGTGCCAGCAGGACTCTTAGCGGGAGTGTCAATGAGCAGTTCTTC.

This clonotype was picked up a small number of times. V gene TRBV7-2 combines with J gene TRBJ1-2, with TRBD1 identical over 7 bases. J gave up 4 bases and V 5 bases, and 10 bases lay outside the gene matches. Germline CDR1 reads SGHTA; CDR2 reads FQGNSA. The CDR3 spans 15 residues. The CDR3 DNA follows: TGTGCCAGCAGCGGGGGACTGGGACAGCCCTATGGCTACACCTTC. It yields the protein CASSGGLGQPYGYTF.

This CDR3 is CASSLTGKSILGTDTQYF. The CDR3 bases are TGTGCCAGCAGTTTGACGGGAAAGTCAATCTTGGGGACAGATACGCAGTATTTT. This chain joins TRBV28 and TRBJ2-3, with a weak D call TRBD2 (5 bases). V was cut by 3 bases and J by 3 bases, with 22 bases left in between. Germline CDR1 and CDR2: MDHEN and SYDVKM. The CDR3 runs 18 residues.

This clonotype has just a few counts. This chain connects TRBV29-1 to TRBJ2-1; a possible D gene is TRBD2 (6 bases). The CDR3 consists of 15 residues. V gave up 3 bases and J gave up 4 bases, with 16 bases separating them. Germline V gene sequence: CDR1 SQVTM, CDR2 ANQGSEA. Here the CDR3 reads CSVDPGEAGYNEQFF. The DNA of the CDR3 is TGCAGCGTTGACCCAGGCGAGGCGGGGTACAATGAGCAGTTCTTC.

The genes are TRBV12-5 and TRBJ2-3, with 10 bases that match TRBD2. J was trimmed by 5 bases and V by 7 bases; bases with no gene match: 15. Germline V gene lookup returns CDR1 LGHNT and CDR2 FRNRAP. The CDR3 covers 17 residues. The CDR3 protein is CASAPWRLAGEQDTQYF. DNA for the CDR3: TGTGCTAGTGCTCCATGGAGGCTAGCGGGAGAGCAAGATACGCAGTATTTT.

In its sample, this clonotype was seen a few times. V gene TRBV6-1 combines with J gene TRBJ2-5; D is ambiguous. This CDR3 is 12 amino acids long. The V gene's germline CDR1 is MNHNS and CDR2 SASEGT. V was clipped by 0 bases and J by 5 bases, with 4 bases between them. CDR3 region: CASSEAHETQYF. For the CDR3, the DNA is TGTGCCAGCAGTGAAGCGCATGAGACCCAGTACTTC.

Turning to this clonotype: Its ends do not fully match the called genes, so a read error is possible. The chain employs TRBV29-1 and TRBJ2-1; 7 bases agree with TRBD2. The CDR3 sequence is 15 residues long. Germline V lookup: CDR1 SQVTM, CDR2 ANQGSEA. In DNA, the CDR3 is TGCAGCGTTGAAGGGGCGCGGGAGATCAACAATGAGCAGTTATTC. This codes for CSVEGAREINNEQLF.

The chain couples TRBV12-3 or TRBV12-4 to TRBJ1-1, with 9 bases fitting TRBD1. This CDR3 is 15 amino acids long. V trimming: 7 bases; J trimming: 5 bases; junction bases outside the gene matches: 11. CDR3 sequence (DNA): TGTGCCAGCAAGCCTATACAGGGGGCCCTGACTGAAGCTTTCTTT. This encodes CASKPIQGALTEAFF.

The J gene is TRBJ2-1, the V gene TRBV6-8; 9 positions match TRBD1. The CDR3 consists of 14 residues. Germline CDR1 reads MNHGY; CDR2 reads SAAAGT. V dropped 8 bases and J dropped 4; count of bases not matched to a gene: 6. The CDR3 reads CASWGTGRYNEQFF. In DNA, the CDR3 is TGTGCCAGCTGGGGGACAGGGCGGTACAATGAGCAGTTCTTC.

This clonotype was found a few times. The chain uses TRBV6-1 and TRBJ2-3; D may match TRBD1 or TRBD2 (6 bases each). CDR3 length: 18 residues. V lost 6 bases and J lost 2, with 24 bases in between. CDR1 is MNHNS and CDR2 is SASEGT in the germline V gene. For the CDR3, the DNA is TGTGCCAGCAGCGGGGAGGTGCCAGGGGCGTGGAACACAGATACGCAGTATTTT. Protein sequence: CASSGEVPGAWNTDTQYF.

This clonotype was seen a few times. V is TRBV6-6 and J is TRBJ2-1, with TRBD1 identical over 9 bases. The junction had 11 bases not matched to a gene; V was cut back by 5 bases and J by 6 bases. The CDR3 is 16 amino acids. From germline, CDR1 is MNHNY and CDR2 SVGAGI (reference sequence). Here the CDR3 reads CASSAPGTGFRNEQFF. The CDR3 nucleotides are TGTGCCAGCAGTGCTCCCGGGACAGGGTTTCGCAATGAGCAGTTCTTC.